The 28 T cell receptor beta chains listed next were all sequenced from one sample in a study of shared clonotypes between healthy human individuals. Selected positively for CCR7 and CD45RO-negative, naive CD8 cells excluded terminally differentiated effector memory CD45RA+ cells. Data came from immunoSEQ multiplex PCR; TCRdb stores just in-frame clones and leaves some out. This repertoire shows hundreds of thousands of clones, 95% found once; its top ten account for over 0.095%. Sample: naive CD8+ T cells sorted from blood. These receptors originate from a woman aged 25 to 39 in good health.

The chain links TRBV14 to TRBJ2-7; 10 nucleotides line up with TRBD1. With 5 bases clipped from V and 9 bases from J, the junction kept 10 bases outside the gene matches. This CDR3 has 14 amino acids. CDR1 is SGHDN, CDR2 FVKESK, per germline. The chain's CDR3 is CASSDRTGGSRQYF. In DNA, the CDR3 is TGTGCCAGCAGCGACCGGACAGGGGGTTCAAGGCAGTACTTC.

The chain has TRBV21-1 and TRBJ2-5; the table assigns TRBD1, which was not confirmed against the DNA. The DNA end is more similar to TRBJ2-7, so the J call may be wrong. TRBV21-1 is an annotated pseudogene. This CDR3 has 17 residues. CDR3 bases: TGTGCCAGCAGCGCCCGACAGGGCCCAACCGGACCCTACGAGCAGTACTTC. This translates into CASSARQGPTGPYEQYF.

The chain carries TRBV4-1 and TRBJ2-1, with 13 bases lining up with TRBD2. Germline V gene data show CDR1 as MGHRA and CDR2 as YSYEKL. Germline trimming cut 2 bases from V and 5 bases from J; bases unmatched to any gene: 9. The CDR3 runs 18 residues. The DNA of the CDR3 is TGCGCCAGCAGCCAACGGACTAGCGGGAGCTTTCGGAACAATGAGCAGTTCTTC. It encodes CASSQRTSGSFRNNEQFF.

The CDR3 region has the DNA TGTGCCAGCAGTCCAAGGGGAGTTAACTATGGCTACACCTTC. As protein: CASSPRGVNYGYTF. V is TRBV27 and J is TRBJ1-2; tentative D call: TRBD1 (5 bases). Germline CDR1 and CDR2: MNHEY and SMNVEV (reference sequence). CDR3 length: 14 residues. V lost 5 bases and J 1 base, leaving 11 bases between the germline ends.

The gene calls are TRBV7-9 and TRBJ2-6; D remains unclear. Germline CDR1 and CDR2: SEHNR and FQNEAQ (reference sequence). This CDR3 region has 18 residues. V was cut by 5 bases and J by 1 base, with 18 bases left in between. The CDR3 DNA sequence: TGTGCCAGCAGCCATGCCGATCTGGTGTTGTCTGGGGCCAACGTCCTGACTTTC. It specifies CASSHADLVLSGANVLTF.

V gene TRBV7-9 combines with J gene TRBJ2-7, with D tentatively TRBD1 or TRBD2 (6 bases each). V lost 3 bases to trimming and J lost 2 bases, with 11 bases between them. This CDR3 is built from 14 residues. Germline values: CDR1 SEHNR, CDR2 FQNEAQ (reference sequence). As DNA, the CDR3 is TGTGCCAGCAGCTTGGCGGGACAAACCTACGAGCAGTACTTC. This gives the protein CASSLAGQTYEQYF.

This clone was observed a single time. The rearrangement joins TRBV2 to TRBJ2-5, with unresolved D. The end of the DNA aligns better with TRBJ2-7, so the J call may be wrong. Per germline, CDR1 SNHLY and CDR2 FYNNEI. This CDR3 has 12 residues. CDR3 sequence (DNA): TGTGCCAGCAGTGATGGGCTCTACGAGCAGTACTTC. It translates to CASSDGLYEQYF.

This clone has a single count. The CDR3 DNA reads TGTGCCAGCAGCCCGCCTTGGGGGTCATCCTACAATGAGCAGTTCTTC. Its translation: CASSPPWGSSYNEQFF. The V and J genes are TRBV7-9 and TRBJ2-1, with D perhaps given as TRBD1 or TRBD2 (5 bases each). Germline CDR1 and CDR2: SEHNR and FQNEAQ (reference sequence). The CDR3 is 16 amino acids. Deletions cut 5 bases from V and 1 base from J, with 15 bases between.

In DNA form, the CDR3 reads TGTGCCAGCAGGGACAGCTTCAACATTCAGTACTTC. Translated: CASRDSFNIQYF. The rearrangement joins TRBV2 to TRBJ2-4; D may be TRBD1 (6 bases). This CDR3 is built from 12 residues. V was trimmed by 6 bases and J by 7 bases, leaving 10 bases between them. The V gene's germline CDR1 is SNHLY and CDR2 FYNNEI. The full variable domain, rest sourced from reference TRBV2 and TRBJ2-4, is EPEVTQTPSHQVTQMGQEVILRCVPISNHLYFYWYRQILGQKVEFLVSFYNNEISEKSEIFDDQFSVERPDGSNFTLKIRSTKLEDSAMYFCASRDSFNIQYFGAGTRLSVL.

A remark on this clone: The junction does not match germline at one end; this may be a read error. The chain has TRBV28 and TRBJ2-5, with TRBD1 matching over 9 bases. CDR3 length: 14 residues. Per the germline V gene, CDR1 is MDHEN and CDR2 is SYDVKM. For the CDR3, the DNA is TGTGCCAGCAGTTTACTCCCCTGGGGGACAGGGATGGACTTC. It encodes CASSLLPWGTGMDF. Based on the CDR3 plus reference TRBV28 and TRBJ2-5, the full variable domain is DVKVTQSSRYLVKRTGEKVFLECVQDMDHENMFWYRQDPGLGLRLIYFSYDVKMKEKGDIPEGYSVSREKKERFSLILESASTNQTSMYLCASSLLPWGTGMDFGPGTRLLVL.

V and J are TRBV9 and TRBJ2-1; 7 nucleotides align to TRBD1. Trimming cost V 3 bases and J 3 bases; bases outside gene matches: 6. In germline, CDR1 is SGDLS, CDR2 YYNGEE. This CDR3 comprises 15 residues. The CDR3 is CASSGTGDNYNEQFF. The CDR3 nucleotides read TGTGCCAGCAGCGGTACAGGGGATAACTACAATGAGCAGTTCTTC. The full variable domain, in which reference TRBV9 and TRBJ2-1 provide the parts outside the CDR3, is DSGVTQTPKHLITATGQRVTLRCSPRSGDLSVYWYQQSLDQGLQFLIQYYNGEERAKGNILERFSAQQFPDLHSELNLSSLELGDSALYFCASSGTGDNYNEQFFGPGTRLTVL.

The gene calls are TRBV9 and TRBJ2-7, with 9 bases matching TRBD1. V lost 1 base, J lost 0 bases, and 20 bases stayed unmatched. Germline CDR1 reads SGDLS; CDR2 reads YYNGEE. This CDR3 comprises 21 residues. In DNA, the CDR3 is TGTGCCAGCAGCGTATCCGCCCTGGGACAGGGAGGATTCCTGAGCTCCTACGAGCAGTACTTC. It codes for CASSVSALGQGGFLSSYEQYF.

This clone was detected once. The chain uses TRBV5-1 and TRBJ1-1; no firm D call. Between the trimmed V and J ends, which lost 2 bases and 7 bases, there was a span of 9 bases. The CDR3 has 12 residues. CDR1 and CDR2 (germline): SGHRS, YFSETQ. The CDR3 DNA follows: TGCGCCAGCAGCTTCTATAGGAGTGAAGCTTTCTTT. This gives the protein CASSFYRSEAFF.

This rearrangement joins TRBV7-9 to TRBJ2-5, with TRBD1 as a possible D gene (6 bases). Germline lookup yields CDR1 SEHNR and CDR2 FQNEAQ (reference sequence). The CDR3 is 14 amino acids. Trimming took 1 base from V and 5 from J, leaving 11 bases between them. The CDR3 nucleotides read TGTGCCAGCAGCTTAGTCAGGGGACCGGAGACCCAGTACTTC. It yields the protein CASSLVRGPETQYF.

This clone was counted a single time. This sequence joins TRBV10-2 and TRBJ1-5, with D unclear. CDR1 is WSHSY, CDR2 SAAADI, per germline. V lost 2 bases to trimming and J lost 5 bases, with 10 bases between them. The CDR3 consists of 14 residues. The CDR3 bases are TGCGCCAGCAGTGAGGGTACTGGTTATCAGCCCCAGCATTTT. Protein sequence: CASSEGTGYQPQHF.

The chain combines TRBV5-6 with TRBJ2-7, with D hard to call. The CDR3 has 13 amino acids. Germline V gene sequence: CDR1 SGHDT, CDR2 YYEEEE. Deletions cut 3 bases from V and 0 bases from J, with 7 bases between. The CDR3 is CASSSDDSYEQYF. CDR3 DNA sequence: TGTGCCAGCAGCTCTGACGACTCCTACGAGCAGTACTTC.

V gene TRBV28 combines with J gene TRBJ2-1, with 9 bases lining up with TRBD2. The length of the CDR3 is 15 residues. The germline V gene has CDR1 MDHEN and CDR2 SYDVKM. The V and J ends lost 6 bases and 6 bases, in that order; junction bases with no gene match: 9. The CDR3 reads CASSPGTSIPNEQFF. In nucleotides, the CDR3 is TGTGCCAGCAGCCCCGGGACTAGCATCCCCAATGAGCAGTTCTTC.

This clone was picked up one time. The chain carries TRBV5-5 and TRBJ2-7, with 10 bases fitting TRBD2. Germline loops: CDR1 SGHKS, CDR2 YYEKEE (reference sequence). The CDR3 is made up of 15 amino acids. V gave up 3 bases and J gave up 2 bases; unmatched junction bases: 5. This CDR3 reads CASSYRTSGTYEQYF. CDR3 bases: TGTGCCAGCAGCTACCGGACTAGCGGAACCTACGAGCAGTACTTC.

The rearrangement uses TRBV4-1 and TRBJ2-5, with 9 bases fitting TRBD1. The J call is doubtful: the DNA matches TRBJ2-7 better. In germline, CDR1 is MGHRA, CDR2 YSYEKL. The CDR3 consists of 17 residues. The CDR3 DNA reads as TGCGCCAGCAGCCCCCAACTGGCGGGACAGGGATCCTACGAGCAGTACTTC. Its protein is CASSPQLAGQGSYEQYF.

The V gene is TRBV10-1, the J gene TRBJ2-3; 7 bases agree with TRBD2. CDR3 size: 15 residues. V lost 2 bases to trimming and J lost 1 base; unmatched junction nucleotides: 3. Germline V gene lookup returns CDR1 WNHNN and CDR2 SYGVQD (reference sequence). CDR3 sequence (DNA): TGCGCCAGCAGTGAGGGACTAGGCGGCACAGATACGCAGTATTTT. Protein: CASSEGLGGTDTQYF.

The V call is TRBV27, the J call TRBJ2-7; D unclear. The CDR3 extends over 15 amino acids. The germline V and J ends were trimmed by 2 bases and 4 bases, with 15 bases remaining between them. Germline CDR1 is MNHEY and CDR2 is SMNVEV (reference sequence). CDR3 DNA sequence: TGTGCCAGCAGTTTACGGCCAGCCCGGCATTACGAGCAGTACTTC. Translated: CASSLRPARHYEQYF.

The rearrangement joins TRBV7-6 to TRBJ2-1, with D unresolved. V was pared by 1 base and J by 5 bases, with 12 bases between. This CDR3 spans 15 amino acids. Germline V lookup: CDR1 SGHVS, CDR2 FNYEAQ. CDR3 DNA: TGTGCCAGCAGCTTAGTCGGGCTAGGCGACAATGAGCAGTTCTTC. Its translation is CASSLVGLGDNEQFF.

The CDR3 is CASSRTGSSYNEQFF. The CDR3 DNA sequence: TGTGCCAGCAGCCGTACAGGGAGCTCCTACAATGAGCAGTTCTTC. The V gene is TRBV7-7, the J gene TRBJ2-1, with D maybe TRBD1 (6 bases). This CDR3 has 15 amino acids. The V end was cut by 5 bases, the J end by 0 bases, with 11 bases between. Germline CDR1 reads SSHAT; CDR2 reads FNYEAQ (reference sequence).

For the CDR3, the DNA is TGTGCCAGCAGCTTAGATGGCGGGAGAAACACAGATACGCAGTATTTT. It is translated as CASSLDGGRNTDTQYF. This chain connects TRBV7-9 to TRBJ2-3, with TRBD2 identical over 7 bases. Germline values: CDR1 SEHNR, CDR2 FQNEAQ (reference sequence). J lost 2 bases, V lost 1 base, and 6 bases had no gene match. The CDR3 spans 16 residues.

This chain connects TRBV4-1 to TRBJ2-5, with unresolved D. Deletions cut 2 bases from V and 3 bases from J, with 7 bases between. The CDR3 runs to 13 residues. Germline V lookup: CDR1 MGHRA, CDR2 YSYEKL. CDR3 in amino acids: CASSQPPEETQYF. CDR3 bases: TGCGCCAGCAGCCAACCCCCCGAAGAGACCCAGTACTTC.

This chain connects TRBV11-2 to TRBJ2-1; a possible D gene is TRBD1 (6 bases). CDR3 size: 14 residues. Trimming removed 4 bases at V and 10 bases at J, with 17 bases between. Per the germline V gene, CDR1 is SGHAT and CDR2 is FQNNGV. The CDR3 DNA is TGTGCCAGCAGCTACACCCCGGGACAAGCCGAGCAGTTCTTC. It codes for CASSYTPGQAEQFF.

The V and J genes are TRBV21-1 and TRBJ1-2; no check of the table's D call, TRBD1, against the DNA was made. TRBV21-1 is a recognized pseudogene. This CDR3 region has 14 residues. The CDR3 here is CASVRGMGNYGYTF. CDR3 coding DNA: TGTGCCAGCGTCAGGGGAATGGGTAACTATGGCTACACCTTC.

This rearrangement joins TRBV21-1 to TRBJ1-4; the DNA was not used to check the table's D call, TRBD1. TRBV21-1 is shown as a pseudogene. The CDR3 contains 17 residues. CDR3 DNA: TGTGCCAGCAGCAAAGCCCTACGGGACAGGGGTGAAGAAAAACTGTTTTTT. Its protein is CASSKALRDRGEEKLFF.